This T cell receptor (beta chain) came from a study of CD4+ T cells in melanoma (dated by TCRdb to the early 2020s). In terms of the full investigation: Neoantigen-specific CD4+ T cells in human melanoma were investigated in the study.

What the study reported, not specific to this receptor: Neoantigen-specific CD4+ T cells in melanoma were reported to have a range of differentiation states. The report described a correlation between neoantigen-specific CD4+ T cells and the function of CD8+ T cells, macrophages and B cells.

As concerns this clone: Its specific antigen is unknown. No quality values exist for individual bases; no much larger clone is one base distant.

V is reduced by 5 bases and J by 5 bases, leaving a spacing of 16 bases between them. Measured from the cysteine to the phenylalanine, the CDR3 is 16 residues long. Solely the CDR3 DNA is kept, with 48 bases framed from the first base. The germline V gene (reference sequence) gives CDR1 as MNHNY and CDR2 as SVGAGI. The library was obtained by the immunoSEQ multiplex PCR assay. TCRdb limited this immuneACCESS table to in-frame rearrangements with V and J called. A share of clones is missing; checked studies link under half to unresolved V genes, and the rest is unexplained. The sample includes tens of thousands of clones, with roughly 69% observed a single time. The ten largest clones capture 4.5% to 6% of the sample. Patients with melanoma were used as donors.

Sequenced input: tumor tissue. This sequence uses TRBV6-6 and TRBJ1-6; the D segment could be TRBD1, given 6 matching bases. This TCR derives from a human donor with melanoma. The DNA is as follows: TGTGCCAGCAGTACCTCGATGGGGGCCCATAATTCACCCCTCCACTTT. Its amino acids are CASSTSMGAHNSPLHF.